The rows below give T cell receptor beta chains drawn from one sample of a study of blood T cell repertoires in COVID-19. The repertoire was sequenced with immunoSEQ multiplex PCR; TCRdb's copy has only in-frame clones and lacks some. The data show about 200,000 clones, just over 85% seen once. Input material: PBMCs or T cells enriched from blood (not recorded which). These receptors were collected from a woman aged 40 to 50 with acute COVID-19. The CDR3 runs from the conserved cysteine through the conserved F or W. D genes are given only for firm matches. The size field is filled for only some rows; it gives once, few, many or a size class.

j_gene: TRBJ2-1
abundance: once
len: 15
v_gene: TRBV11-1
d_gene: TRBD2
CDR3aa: CASKLAPSSYNEQFF
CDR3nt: TGTGCCAGCAAACTAGCGCCTAGCTCCTACAATGAGCAGTTCTTC

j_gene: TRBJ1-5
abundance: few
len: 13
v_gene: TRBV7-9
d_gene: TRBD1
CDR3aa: CASAGTGGFAQHF
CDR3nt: TGTGCCAGCGCCGGGACAGGGGGTTTCGCCCAGCATTTT

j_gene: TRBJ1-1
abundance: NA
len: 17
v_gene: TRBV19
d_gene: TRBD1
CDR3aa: CASSGQGSYGKNTEAFF
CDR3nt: TGTGCCAGTAGTGGACAGGGGTCCTACGGAAAAAACACTGAAGCTTTCTTT

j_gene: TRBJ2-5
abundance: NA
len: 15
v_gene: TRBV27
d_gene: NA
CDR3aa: CASSSLTDPPGSQYF
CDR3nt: TGTGCCAGCAGTTCGTTAACAGACCCTCCGGGGTCCCAGTACTTC

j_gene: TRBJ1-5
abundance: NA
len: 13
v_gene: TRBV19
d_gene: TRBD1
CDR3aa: CASSRQGAQPQHF
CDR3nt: TGTGCCAGTAGCAGACAGGGTGCTCAGCCCCAGCATTTT

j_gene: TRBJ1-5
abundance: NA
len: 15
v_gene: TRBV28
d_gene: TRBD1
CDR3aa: CASSLDRVSNQPQHF
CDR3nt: TGTGCCAGCAGTTTGGACAGGGTCAGCAATCAGCCCCAGCATTTT

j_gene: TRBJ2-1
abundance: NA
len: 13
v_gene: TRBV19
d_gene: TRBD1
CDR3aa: CASTGTGYNEQFF
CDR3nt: TGTGCCAGTACTGGGACAGGTTACAATGAGCAGTTCTTC

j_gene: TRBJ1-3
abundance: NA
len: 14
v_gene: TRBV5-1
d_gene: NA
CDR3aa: CASSESFSGNTIYF
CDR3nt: TGCGCCAGCAGCGAGAGCTTCTCTGGAAACACCATATATTTT

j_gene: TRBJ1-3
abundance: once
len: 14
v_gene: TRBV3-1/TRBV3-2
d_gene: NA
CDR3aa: CASSLTNSGNTIYF
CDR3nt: TGTGCCAGCAGCCTTACTAACTCTGGAAACACCATATATTTT

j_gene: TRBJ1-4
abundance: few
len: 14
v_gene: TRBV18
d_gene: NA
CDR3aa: CASSQGATNEKLFF
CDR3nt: TGTGCCAGCTCACAGGGGGCAACTAATGAAAAACTGTTTTTT

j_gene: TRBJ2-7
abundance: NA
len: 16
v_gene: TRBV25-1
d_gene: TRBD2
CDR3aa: CASSERGSGSPYEQYF
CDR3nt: TGTGCCAGCAGTGAAAGGGGTAGCGGGAGTCCATACGAGCAGTACTTC

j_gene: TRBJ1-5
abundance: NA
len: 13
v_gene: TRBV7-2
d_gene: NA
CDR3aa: CASSVGGIQPQHF
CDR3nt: TGTGCCAGCAGCGTCGGAGGGATTCAGCCCCAGCATTTT

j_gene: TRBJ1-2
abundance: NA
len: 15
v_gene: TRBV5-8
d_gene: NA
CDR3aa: CASSSGLAINYGYTF
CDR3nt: TGTGCCAGCAGTTCCGGACTGGCGATAAACTATGGCTACACCTTC

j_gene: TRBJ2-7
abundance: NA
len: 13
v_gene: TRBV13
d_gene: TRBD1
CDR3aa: CASSSDRGHEQYF
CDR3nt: TGTGCCAGCAGCTCCGACAGGGGCCACGAGCAGTACTTC

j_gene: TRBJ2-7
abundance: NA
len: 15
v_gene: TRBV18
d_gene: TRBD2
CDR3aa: CASSPPWSGTYEQYF
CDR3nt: TGTGCCAGCTCACCACCATGGAGCGGGACCTACGAGCAGTACTTC

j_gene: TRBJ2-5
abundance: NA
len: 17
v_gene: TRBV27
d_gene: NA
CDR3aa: CASSPTPGALAFETQYF
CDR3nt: TGTGCCAGCAGTCCCACCCCCGGGGCGCTAGCGTTTGAGACCCAGTACTTC

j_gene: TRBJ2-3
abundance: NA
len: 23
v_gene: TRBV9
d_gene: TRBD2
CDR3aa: CASSVGGPKTGASGRRSTDTQYF
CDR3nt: TGTGCCAGCAGCGTAGGGGGACCCAAGACTGGGGCTAGCGGGAGAAGGTCCACAGATACGCAGTATTTT

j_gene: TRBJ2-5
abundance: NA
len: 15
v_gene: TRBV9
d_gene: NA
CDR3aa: CASSEQSTRRETQYF
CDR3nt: TGTGCCAGCAGCGAACAAAGTACTAGAAGGGAGACCCAGTACTTC

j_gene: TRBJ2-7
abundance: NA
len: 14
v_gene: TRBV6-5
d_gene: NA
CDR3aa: CASSYAPGPYEQYF
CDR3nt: TGTGCCAGCAGTTACGCTCCAGGGCCCTACGAGCAGTACTTC

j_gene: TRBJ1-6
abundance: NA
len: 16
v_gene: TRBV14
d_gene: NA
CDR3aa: CASSQGGGLNNSPLHF
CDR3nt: TGTGCCAGCAGCCAAGGCGGGGGGTTGAATAATTCACCCCTCCACTTT

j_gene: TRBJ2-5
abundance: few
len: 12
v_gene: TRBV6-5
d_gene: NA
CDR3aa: CASSHSRETQYF
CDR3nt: TGTGCCAGCAGTCACTCCCGGGAGACCCAGTACTTC

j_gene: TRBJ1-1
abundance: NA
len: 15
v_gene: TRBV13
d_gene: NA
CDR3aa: CASSPKGQMNTEAFF
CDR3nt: TGTGCCAGCAGCCCGAAAGGACAGATGAACACTGAAGCTTTCTTT

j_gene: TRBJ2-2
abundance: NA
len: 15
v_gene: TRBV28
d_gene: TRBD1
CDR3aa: CASGKPWDRAGELFF
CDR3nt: TGTGCCAGCGGTAAACCCTGGGACAGGGCCGGGGAGCTGTTTTTT

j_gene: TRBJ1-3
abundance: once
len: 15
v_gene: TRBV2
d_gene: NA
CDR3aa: CASSDLGGPGNTIYF
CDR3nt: TGTGCCAGCAGTGACCTGGGAGGCCCTGGAAACACCATATATTTT

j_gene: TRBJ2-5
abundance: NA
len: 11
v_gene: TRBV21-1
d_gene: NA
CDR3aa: CASSTQETQYF
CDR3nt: TGTGCCAGCAGCACACAAGAGACCCAGTACTTC

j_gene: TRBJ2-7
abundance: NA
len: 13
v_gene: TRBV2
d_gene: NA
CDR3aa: CASSELGLVAKYF
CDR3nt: TGTGCCAGCAGTGAACTAGGCCTCGTGGCTAAGTACTTC

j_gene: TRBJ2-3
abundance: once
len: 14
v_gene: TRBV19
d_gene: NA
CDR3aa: CASSWPTPTDTQYF
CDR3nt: TGTGCCAGTAGTTGGCCGACACCAACAGATACGCAGTATTTT

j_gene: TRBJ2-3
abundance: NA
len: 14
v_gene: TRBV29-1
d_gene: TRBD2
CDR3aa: CSFKAGGSTDTQYF
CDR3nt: TGCAGCTTTAAAGCGGGAGGGAGTACAGATACGCAGTATTTT

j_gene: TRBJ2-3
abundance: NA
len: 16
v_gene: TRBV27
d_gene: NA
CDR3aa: CASSSTRSPVADTQYF
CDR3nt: TGTGCCAGCAGCTCCACAAGGAGTCCTGTGGCAGATACGCAGTATTTT

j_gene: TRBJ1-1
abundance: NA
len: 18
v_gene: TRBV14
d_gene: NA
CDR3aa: CASSSRSGGMLSSTEAFF
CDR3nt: TGTGCCAGCAGCTCCCGTTCGGGAGGAATGTTGAGTAGCACTGAAGCTTTCTTT

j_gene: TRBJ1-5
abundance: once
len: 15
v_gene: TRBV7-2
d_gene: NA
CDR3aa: CASSLDGRVNQPQHF
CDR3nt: TGTGCCAGCAGCTTAGATGGCAGGGTTAACCAGCCCCAGCATTTT

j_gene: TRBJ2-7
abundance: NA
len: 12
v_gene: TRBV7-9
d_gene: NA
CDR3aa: CASTFSGREQYF
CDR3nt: TGTGCCAGCACCTTCTCGGGTCGGGAGCAGTACTTC

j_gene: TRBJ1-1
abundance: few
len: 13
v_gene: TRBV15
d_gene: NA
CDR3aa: CATSRGGDTEAFF
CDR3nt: TGTGCCACCAGCAGGGGGGGAGACACTGAAGCTTTCTTT

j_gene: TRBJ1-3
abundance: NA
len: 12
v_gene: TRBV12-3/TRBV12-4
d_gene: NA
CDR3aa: CASSEGGNTIYF
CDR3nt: TGTGCCAGCAGTGAGGGAGGGAACACCATATATTTT

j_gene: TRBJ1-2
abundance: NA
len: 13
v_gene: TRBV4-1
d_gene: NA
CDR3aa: CASSAIGGGGYTF
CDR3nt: TGCGCCAGCAGCGCAATCGGGGGGGGCGGCTACACCTTC

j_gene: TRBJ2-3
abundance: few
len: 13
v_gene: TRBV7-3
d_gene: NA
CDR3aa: CASSLEEADTQYF
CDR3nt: TGTGCCAGCAGCTTAGAGGAGGCAGATACGCAGTATTTT

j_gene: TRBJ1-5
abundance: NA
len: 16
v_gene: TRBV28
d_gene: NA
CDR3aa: CASSFRGVYSNQPQHF
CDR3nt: TGTGCCAGCAGTTTTCGGGGGGTGTATAGCAATCAGCCCCAGCATTTT

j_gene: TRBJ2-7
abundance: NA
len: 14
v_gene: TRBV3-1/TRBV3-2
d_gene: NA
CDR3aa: CASSQAFTAYEQYF
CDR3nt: TGTGCCAGCAGCCAAGCTTTTACTGCCTACGAGCAGTACTTC

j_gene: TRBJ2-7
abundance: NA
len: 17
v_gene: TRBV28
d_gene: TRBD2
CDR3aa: CASSSFWTSGSGYEQYF
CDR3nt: TGTGCCAGCAGTTCTTTCTGGACTAGCGGGAGTGGGTACGAGCAGTACTTC

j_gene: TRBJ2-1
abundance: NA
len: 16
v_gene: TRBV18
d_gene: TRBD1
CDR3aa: CASSKQARDRGSEQFF
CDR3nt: TGTGCCAGCTCGAAACAGGCCCGGGACAGGGGAAGTGAGCAGTTCTTC

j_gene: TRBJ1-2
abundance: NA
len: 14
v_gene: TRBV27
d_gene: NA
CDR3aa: CASSLSGHADGYTF
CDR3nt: TGTGCCAGCAGTTTATCGGGACACGCGGATGGCTACACCTTC

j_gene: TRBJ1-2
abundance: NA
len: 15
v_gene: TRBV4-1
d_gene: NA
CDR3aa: CASSHPDITNYGYTF
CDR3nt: TGCGCCAGCAGCCACCCAGACATAACTAACTATGGCTACACCTTC

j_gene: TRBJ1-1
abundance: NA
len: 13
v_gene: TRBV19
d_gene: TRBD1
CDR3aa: CASSIGTGNEAFF
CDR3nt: TGTGCCAGTAGTATTGGGACAGGAAATGAAGCTTTCTTT